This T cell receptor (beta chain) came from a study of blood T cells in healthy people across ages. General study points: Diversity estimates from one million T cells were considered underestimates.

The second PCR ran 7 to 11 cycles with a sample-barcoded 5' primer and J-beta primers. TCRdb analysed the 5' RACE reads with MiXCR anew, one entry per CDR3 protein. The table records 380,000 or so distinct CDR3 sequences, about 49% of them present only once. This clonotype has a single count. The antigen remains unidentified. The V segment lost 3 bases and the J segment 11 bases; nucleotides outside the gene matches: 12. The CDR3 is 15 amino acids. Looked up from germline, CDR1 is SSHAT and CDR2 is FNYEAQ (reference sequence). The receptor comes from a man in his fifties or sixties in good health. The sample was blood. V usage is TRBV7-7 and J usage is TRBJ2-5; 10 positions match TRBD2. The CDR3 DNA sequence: TGTGCCAGCAGCTTCGGACTAGCGGCCTACAATGAGCAGTACTTC. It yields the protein CASSFGLAAYNEQYF.